The 27 T cell receptor beta chains presented below share a single source sample, sequenced in a study of cytomegalovirus exposure and HLA in healthy donors. The PCR employed 60 Vbeta primers together with 13 Jbeta primers. Here immunoSEQ multiplex PCR was the method, and the copy in TCRdb shows in-frame clones only, minus some. The sample shows about 150,000 clones, 75% to 80% of them seen only once. Material for sequencing was PBMCs. The receptors stem from a male donor in good health and CMV-seronegative.

The chain has TRBV6-5 and TRBJ2-7; 9 nucleotides agree with TRBD1. Germline V gene lookup returns CDR1 MNHEY and CDR2 SVGAGI. This CDR3 has 13 amino acids. V dropped 5 bases and J dropped 5; count of bases not matched to a gene: 4. The CDR3, as DNA: TGTGCCAGCAGTCGGACAGGGGATCACGAGCAGTACTTC. It specifies CASSRTGDHEQYF.

This rearrangement joins TRBV19 to TRBJ1-1; D remains unclear. The CDR3 consists of 14 residues. CDR1 is LNHDA, CDR2 SQIVND, per germline (reference sequence). Trimming stripped 0 bases from V and 5 bases from J, with 10 bases between. CDR3 sequence reads: CASSIEISGTEAFF. The CDR3 region has the DNA TGTGCCAGTAGTATAGAGATTTCGGGGACTGAAGCTTTCTTT.

The rearrangement joins TRBV9 to TRBJ2-1, with TRBD2 matching 9 bases. Unmatched junction bases numbered 13, after V lost 2 bases and J lost 4 bases. CDR3 size: 18 residues. Germline CDR1 reads SGDLS; CDR2 reads YYNGEE. The CDR3 here is CASSVGVSASGNYNEQFF. DNA for the CDR3: TGTGCCAGCAGCGTCGGTGTTTCGGCTAGCGGGAATTACAATGAGCAGTTCTTC.

This chain joins TRBV6-4 and TRBJ1-2; 10 bases align to TRBD1. Per germline, CDR1 MRHNA and CDR2 SNTAGT. V lost 4 bases, J lost 5 bases, and 7 bases stayed unmatched. CDR3 length: 15 residues. The CDR3 region is CASSAGTGAGYGYTF. CDR3 nucleotide sequence: TGTGCCAGCAGTGCCGGGACAGGGGCAGGGTATGGCTACACCTTC.

The genes are TRBV30 and TRBJ2-7; no reliable D call. V was cut by 3 bases and J by 7 bases, with 13 bases left in between. CDR3 size: 12 residues. From germline, CDR1 is GTSNPN and CDR2 SVGIG (reference sequence). The CDR3 loop is CAWSLTGGEQYF. CDR3 bases: TGTGCCTGGAGCTTAACGGGTGGGGAGCAGTACTTC.

The V and J genes are TRBV9 and TRBJ1-6; 9 nucleotides match TRBD1. CDR1 is SGDLS, CDR2 YYNGEE, per germline. This CDR3 has 15 amino acids. V shed 5 bases, J shed 6 bases, and the junction held 6 bases outside the gene matches. CDR3: CASRSGTGSNSPLHF. The CDR3 DNA reads as TGTGCCAGCAGGTCCGGGACAGGGTCTAATTCACCCCTCCACTTT.

This clone was picked up one time. The rearrangement links TRBV19 to TRBJ2-7, with D possibly matching TRBD1 (7 bases). The CDR3 runs to 14 residues. CDR1 and CDR2 from the germline V gene are LNHDA and SQIVND (reference sequence). V gave up 5 bases and J gave up 4 bases, with 15 bases separating them. CDR3 DNA sequence: TGTGCCAGTAGTGTGACAGGGACTGGTTACGAGCAGTACTTC. Translating gives CASSVTGTGYEQYF.

The CDR3 bases are TGTGCCAGTAGTAGGGCAGGGGGGACCTATGGCTACACCTTC. Amino acid sequence: CASSRAGGTYGYTF. The chain carries TRBV19 and TRBJ1-2; the match to TRBD1 covers 7 bases. V was clipped by 4 bases and J by 4 bases; unmatched bases: 6. The CDR3 length is 14 residues. Germline loops: CDR1 LNHDA, CDR2 SQIVND (reference sequence).

The rearrangement uses TRBV5-1 and TRBJ2-1; 7 bases map to TRBD2. Looked up from germline, CDR1 is SGHRS and CDR2 is YFSETQ. The CDR3 has 14 residues. The trim removed 4 bases at V and 3 bases at J, leaving 4 bases unmatched. This CDR3 is CASSTGTNYNEQFF. The CDR3 DNA reads TGCGCCAGCAGCACCGGGACTAACTACAATGAGCAGTTCTTC.

V gene TRBV5-1 combines with J gene TRBJ2-5, with 11 bases fitting TRBD1. TRBJ2-7 matches the DNA end more closely, so the J call is doubtful. The CDR3 consists of 16 residues. Germline V gives CDR1 SGHRS, CDR2 YFSETQ. In DNA, the CDR3 is TGCGCCAGCAGACAGACCGGGACAGGGGGCTCCTACGAGCAGTACTTC. This codes for CASRQTGTGGSYEQYF.

This clone was detected only once. The V call is TRBV6-5, the J call TRBJ2-1; D is perhaps TRBD1 (5 bases). CDR1 is MNHEY, CDR2 SVGAGI, per germline. There are 13 residues in the CDR3. The V end was cut by 2 bases, the J end by 9 bases, with 11 bases between. CDR3 sequence: CASSYASRGEQFF. As DNA, the CDR3 is TGTGCCAGCAGTTACGCTTCTAGGGGTGAGCAGTTCTTC.

The rearrangement links TRBV11-1 to TRBJ2-4, with D uncertain. The length of the CDR3 is 16 residues. Germline assignment: CDR1 SGHAT and CDR2 FQDESV (reference sequence). V lost 5 bases, J lost 3 bases, and 17 bases lay in between. DNA of the CDR3: TGTGCCAGCAGCCCCGAGGTTGGGTATGGCAAAAACATTCAGTACTTC. As protein: CASSPEVGYGKNIQYF.

This clone was seen a few times. The gene calls are TRBV6-1 and TRBJ1-1; D unclear. Deletions cut 6 bases from V and 2 bases from J, with 13 bases between. The germline V gene has CDR1 MNHNS and CDR2 SASEGT. The CDR3 runs to 14 residues. The CDR3 protein is CASSLTSINTEAFF. In nucleotides, the CDR3 is TGTGCCAGCAGCCTGACAAGTATTAACACTGAAGCTTTCTTT.

The CDR3 spells CASSRDRVADTQYF. The CDR3 DNA is TGTGCCAGCAGCCGGGACAGGGTTGCTGATACGCAGTATTTT. V usage is TRBV7-2 and J usage is TRBJ2-3; 9 nucleotides line up with TRBD1. V was clipped by 5 bases and J by 6 bases; unmatched bases: 6. The CDR3 contains 14 residues. Germline V gene lookup returns CDR1 SGHTA and CDR2 FQGNSA.

The chain uses TRBV10-3 and TRBJ2-1; D is uncertain. CDR1 and CDR2 from the germline V gene are ENHRY and SYGVKD. The CDR3 has 14 amino acids. Between the trimmed V and J ends, which lost 7 bases and 0 bases, there was a span of 10 bases. CDR3 residues: CAITGDGSYNEQFF. As DNA, the CDR3 is TGTGCCATCACCGGAGACGGCTCCTACAATGAGCAGTTCTTC.

This chain uses TRBV5-1 with TRBJ2-1; TRBD1 matches at 7 bases. Germline V gene data show CDR1 as SGHRS and CDR2 as YFSETQ. The CDR3 extends over 16 amino acids. Trimming cost V 4 bases and J 3 bases; bases outside gene matches: 10. CDR3 sequence reads: CASSPQEGAYYNEQFF. In DNA, the CDR3 is TGCGCCAGCAGCCCCCAAGAGGGGGCTTACTACAATGAGCAGTTCTTC.

This clone appeared a single time. V usage is TRBV5-1 and J usage is TRBJ2-2; 11 nucleotides align to TRBD2. This CDR3 is 19 amino acids long. The germline CDR1 and CDR2 sequences are SGHRS and YFSETQ. Trimming at V came to 4 bases and at J to 2 bases, leaving 13 bases not matched to a gene. The CDR3 sequence: CASSTQPTSGGLNTGELFF. CDR3 nucleotides: TGCGCCAGCAGCACGCAGCCCACTAGCGGGGGCCTAAACACCGGGGAGCTGTTTTTT. The complete variable domain, with remaining parts taken from reference TRBV5-1 and TRBJ2-2, reads KAGVTQTPRYLIKTRGQQVTLSCSPISGHRSVSWYQQTPGQGLQFLFEYFSETQRNKGNFPGRFSGRQFSNSRSEMNVSTLELGDSALYLCASSTQPTSGGLNTGELFFGEGSRLTVL.

The chain has TRBV5-1 and TRBJ1-4, with TRBD1 identical over 9 bases. There are 14 residues in the CDR3. CDR1 is SGHRS and CDR2 is YFSETQ in the germline V gene. The V and J ends lost 1 base and 13 bases, in that order; junction bases with no gene match: 8. This CDR3 reads CASSLSPTGGGLFF. CDR3 DNA sequence: TGCGCCAGCAGCTTGAGCCCAACAGGGGGCGGACTGTTTTTT.

This sequence joins TRBV19 and TRBJ2-2; tentative D call: TRBD2 (6 bases). Looked up from germline, CDR1 is LNHDA and CDR2 is SQIVND (reference sequence). Between the trimmed V and J ends, which lost 2 bases and 4 bases, there was a span of 14 bases. CDR3 size: 16 residues. DNA for the CDR3: TGTGCCAGTAGTATACCCCCGGGGACTCTCACCGGGGAGCTGTTTTTT. Translated: CASSIPPGTLTGELFF.

The chain links TRBV6-5 to TRBJ2-1, with D perhaps TRBD1 (6 bases). CDR1 is MNHEY and CDR2 is SVGAGI in the germline V gene. V lost 6 bases and J lost 2, with 14 bases in between. This CDR3 has 15 residues. The CDR3 loop reads CASSLGQGTYNEQFF. DNA of the CDR3: TGTGCCAGCAGCCTGGGTCAGGGGACCTACAATGAGCAGTTCTTC.

Here the CDR3 reads CAWSSGNYEQYF. The CDR3 region has the DNA TGTGCCTGGAGTAGCGGGAACTACGAGCAGTACTTC. V gene TRBV30 combines with J gene TRBJ2-7, with 7 bases fitting TRBD2. The V gene's germline CDR1 is GTSNPN and CDR2 SVGIG (reference sequence). This CDR3 is built from 12 residues. V was clipped by 2 bases and J by 3 bases; unmatched bases: 1.

This clone has more than one count but fewer than ten. This sequence joins TRBV28 and TRBJ2-5, with D perhaps matching TRBD2 (5 bases). Germline V gene data show CDR1 as MDHEN and CDR2 as SYDVKM. The length of the CDR3 is 14 residues. The ends were cut back, 6 bases at V and 4 bases at J, with 15 bases in the middle. The CDR3 here is CASSSGTVVETQYF. The CDR3 DNA sequence: TGTGCCAGCAGCTCGGGAACGGTTGTAGAGACCCAGTACTTC.

This clone is a singleton in its sample. V and J are TRBV4-3 and TRBJ2-1, with 7 nucleotides matching TRBD2. V lost 1 base to trimming and J lost 7 bases; unmatched junction nucleotides: 7. Germline V gene sequence: CDR1 LGHNA, CDR2 YSLEER. The CDR3 totals 15 residues. CDR3 sequence (DNA): TGCGCCAGCAGCCAAGCGTTCGGCGGGAGTAATGAGCAGTTCTTC. This codes for CASSQAFGGSNEQFF.

V usage is TRBV30 and J usage is TRBJ1-2, with D perhaps TRBD1 (5 bases). V lost 6 bases and J 4 bases, leaving 21 bases between the germline ends. Germline V gives CDR1 GTSNPN, CDR2 SVGIG (reference sequence). The CDR3 runs 15 residues. CDR3 sequence: CACSIPGQPRYGYTF. The CDR3 nucleotides are TGTGCCTGTTCAATCCCAGGGCAGCCTCGCTATGGCTACACCTTC. The whole variable domain, remainder taken from reference TRBV30 and TRBJ1-2, is SQTIHQWPATLVQPVGSPLSLECTVEGTSNPNLYWYRQAAGRGLQLLFYSVGIGQISSEVPQNLSASRPQDRQFILSSKKLLLSDSGFYLCACSIPGQPRYGYTFGSGTRLTVV.

Concerning this clone itself: One end of the junction does not line up with germline, which may come from a read error. The chain combines TRBV7-9 with TRBJ1-5; the D is unclear. This CDR3 comprises 12 residues. Germline values: CDR1 SEHNR, CDR2 FQNEAQ (reference sequence). The CDR3 loop is CASSRGDQRQHF. Here the CDR3 DNA reads TGTGCCAGCAGTCGAGGCGATCAGCGCCAGCATTTT.

The chain combines TRBV19 with TRBJ1-5; TRBD1 matches 9 bases. V lost 7 bases, J lost 6 bases, and 7 bases stayed unmatched. The germline CDR1 and CDR2 sequences are LNHDA and SQIVND (reference sequence). CDR3 length equals 14 residues. The CDR3 coding sequence is TGTGCCAGTAACATACAGGGGGCCGGTCAGCCCCAGCATTTT. Amino acids: CASNIQGAGQPQHF.

This clone was detected only a few times. This chain joins TRBV7-9 and TRBJ1-4, with TRBD1 matching 11 bases. The germline V gene encodes CDR1 SEHNR and CDR2 FQNEAQ (reference sequence). The CDR3 contains 18 residues. With V trimmed by 5 bases and J by 4 bases, 12 bases remained unmatched. CDR3 DNA sequence: TGTGCCAGCAGCCACGGACGGGGACAGGGGGGCCTTAATGAAAAACTGTTTTTT. Its protein is CASSHGRGQGGLNEKLFF.